The clone carrying this T cell receptor beta chain was found a few times. This sample was taken from a study of low-dose radiotherapy and immunotherapy resistance in tumors. Regarding time point: before trial treatment. Donors, who were enrolled in a single-arm phase I dose-escalation trial, received nivolumab, ipilimumab, aspirin, low-dose cyclophosphamide and low-dose radiotherapy. The germline gives CDR1 DFQATT, CDR2 SNEGSKA (reference sequence). This CDR3 comprises 12 residues. Trimming removed 3 bases at V and 6 bases at J, with 12 bases between. TRAV and TRBV primers primed cDNA for both TCRalpha and TCRbeta. A 20-cycle PCR with a constant-region primer and V-primer adapter amplified TCRs. TCRdb re-analysed the reads in MiXCR, keeping a single row per CDR3 protein. The top ten hold about 1% of the sample, which has about 89,000 distinct CDR3 sequences, roughly a tenth seen once.

The specimen was PBMCs, collected before treatment. The clonotype comes from a male donor with prostate cancer. The rearrangement uses TRBV20-1 and TRBJ2-7; D is uncertain. In DNA, the CDR3 is TGCAGTGCTAGGAGGCTGTCGGCCGAGCAGTACTTC. Its protein product is CSARRLSAEQYF.